Listed below are T cell receptor beta chains from one sample, sequenced in a study of T cell responses to AZD1222 COVID-19 vaccine. TCRdb's copy holds only in-frame clones and misses some; the assay was immunoSEQ multiplex PCR. This table has around 160,000 clones, about 92% appearing once. The sample here was peripheral blood, taken on day 0 of AZD1222 vaccination. The receptors here all came from an adult in good health. CDR3s include the opening cysteine and the closing phenylalanine or tryptophan. D genes are given only for firm matches. The size of a clone is reported for some rows only, either as once, few or many, or as a class for expanded clones.

abundance | d_gene | j_gene | v_gene | CDR3aa | CDR3nt
- | TRBD1 | TRBJ2-5 | TRBV18 | CASSPPGLMGQEGTQYF | TGTGCCAGCTCACCACCGGGACTTATGGGACAGGAGGGGACCCAGTACTTC
- | - | TRBJ1-3 | TRBV7-9 | CASTPPYSSSGNTIYF | TGTGCCAGTACTCCCCCTTACTCCTCCTCTGGAAACACCATATATTTT
- | TRBD1 | TRBJ1-1 | TRBV11-2 | CASSLRGQGAGNTEAFF | TGTGCCAGCAGCTTAAGGGGACAGGGGGCGGGTAACACTGAAGCTTTCTTT
- | TRBD2 | TRBJ2-1 | TRBV7-9 | CASSLGTSGGGIF | TGTGCCAGCAGCTTGGGGACTAGCGGGGGTGGGATCTTC
- | TRBD1 | TRBJ1-2 | TRBV11-2 | CASSLVPGGNYGYTF | TGTGCCAGCAGCTTAGTGCCAGGGGGTAACTATGGCTACACCTTC
- | - | TRBJ1-2 | TRBV5-4 | CASSSLALRAREYGYTF | TGTGCCAGCAGCTCTTTAGCGCTACGGGCTCGAGAATATGGCTACACCTTC
once | - | TRBJ2-3 | TRBV7-9 | CASSHQDSAVSDTQYF | TGTGCCAGCAGCCACCAAGACAGCGCAGTCTCGGATACGCAGTATTTT
- | - | TRBJ1-4 | TRBV30 | CAWSSRINEKLFF | TGTGCCTGGAGTAGTCGTATTAATGAAAAACTGTTTTTT
- | TRBD2 | TRBJ2-7 | TRBV6-5 | CASSYGRDSYEQYF | TGTGCCAGCAGTTACGGGAGGGACTCCTACGAGCAGTACTTC
- | - | TRBJ1-1 | TRBV4-1 | CASSPYPQVNTEAFF | TGCGCCAGCAGCCCTTATCCCCAGGTGAACACTGAAGCTTTCTTT
- | TRBD1 | TRBJ2-2 | TRBV23-1 | CASSQGQGNTGELFF | TGCGCCAGCAGTCAGGGACAGGGAAACACCGGGGAGCTGTTTTTT
- | TRBD1 | TRBJ1-2 | TRBV6-6 | CASSYSTGGDNYGYTF | TGTGCCAGCAGTTACTCAACAGGGGGCGATAACTATGGCTACACCTTC
- | - | TRBJ2-7 | TRBV11-2 | CASSITLVRTSGEQYF | TGTGCCAGCAGCATTACCTTAGTCAGGACCTCTGGCGAGCAGTACTTC
- | TRBD1 | TRBJ1-1 | TRBV7-3 | CASSPGTGLIGEAFF | TGTGCCAGCAGCCCCGGGACAGGCTTAATTGGGGAAGCTTTCTTT
- | TRBD2 | TRBJ2-5 | TRBV3-1/TRBV3-2 | CASSQSGGRETQYF | TGTGCCAGCAGCCAAAGCGGGGGGCGGGAGACCCAGTACTTC
- | TRBD1 | TRBJ1-2 | TRBV5-1 | CASSPGTGFGYTF | TGCGCCAGCAGCCCCGGGACAGGGTTTGGCTACACCTTC
- | - | TRBJ2-7 | TRBV5-1 | CASSLDGTGFGEQYF | TGCGCCAGCAGCTTGGATGGAACAGGGTTTGGCGAGCAGTACTTC
- | TRBD2 | TRBJ2-5 | TRBV5-1 | CASSLTSGRVETQYF | TGCGCCAGCAGCTTGACAAGCGGGAGAGTGGAGACCCAGTACTTC
- | TRBD1 | TRBJ1-2 | TRBV27 | CASSLKQGAPAYGYTF | TGTGCCAGCAGTTTAAAACAGGGGGCGCCGGCCTATGGCTACACCTTC
- | - | TRBJ1-4 | TRBV23-1 | CASSQPPAPNGFATNEKLFF | TGCGCCAGCAGTCAACCGCCCGCCCCTAATGGGTTTGCAACTAATGAAAAACTGTTTTTT
once | - | TRBJ1-2 | TRBV5-4 | CASSLGGVGTYGYTF | TGTGCCAGCAGCTTGGGGGGCGTCGGAACATATGGCTACACCTTC
- | - | TRBJ1-5 | TRBV6-1 | CASQRRDSNQPQHF | TGTGCCAGTCAGCGCAGAGATAGCAATCAGCCCCAGCATTTT
- | TRBD1 | TRBJ1-5 | TRBV6-1 | CASGDRGNQPQHF | TGTGCCAGCGGTGACAGGGGTAATCAGCCCCAGCATTTT
once | TRBD2 | TRBJ2-7 | TRBV7-2 | CASSFSGTSREQYF | TGTGCCAGCAGCTTCTCCGGGACTAGCAGGGAGCAGTACTTC